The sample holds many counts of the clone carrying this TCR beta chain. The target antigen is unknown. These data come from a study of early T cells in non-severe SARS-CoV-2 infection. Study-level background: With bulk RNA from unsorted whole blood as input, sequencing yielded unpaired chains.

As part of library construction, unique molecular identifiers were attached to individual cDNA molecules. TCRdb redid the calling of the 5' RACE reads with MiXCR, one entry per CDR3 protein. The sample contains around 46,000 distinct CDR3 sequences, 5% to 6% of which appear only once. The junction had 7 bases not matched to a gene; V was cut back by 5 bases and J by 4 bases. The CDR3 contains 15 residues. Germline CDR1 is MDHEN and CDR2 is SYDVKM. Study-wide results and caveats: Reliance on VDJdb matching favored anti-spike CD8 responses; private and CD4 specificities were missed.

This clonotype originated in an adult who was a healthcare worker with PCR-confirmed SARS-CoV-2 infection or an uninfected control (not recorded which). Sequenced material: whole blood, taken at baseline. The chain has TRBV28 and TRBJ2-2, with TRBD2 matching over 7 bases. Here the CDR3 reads CASSRIAGRTGELFF. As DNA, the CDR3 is TGTGCCAGCAGTCGTATAGCGGGCCGCACCGGGGAGCTGTTTTTT.